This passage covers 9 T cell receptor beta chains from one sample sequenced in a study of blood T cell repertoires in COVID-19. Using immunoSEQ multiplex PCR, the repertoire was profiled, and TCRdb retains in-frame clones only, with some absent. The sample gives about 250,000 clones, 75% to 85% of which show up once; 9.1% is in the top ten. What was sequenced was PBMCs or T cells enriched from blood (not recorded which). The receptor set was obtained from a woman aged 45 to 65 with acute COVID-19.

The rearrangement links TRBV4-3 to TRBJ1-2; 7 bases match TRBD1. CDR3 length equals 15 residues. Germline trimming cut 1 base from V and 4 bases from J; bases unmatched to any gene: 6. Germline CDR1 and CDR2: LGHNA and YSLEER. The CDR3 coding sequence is TGCGCCAGCAGCCAAGTCTCCGGGACAGCCTATGGCTACACCTTC. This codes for CASSQVSGTAYGYTF.

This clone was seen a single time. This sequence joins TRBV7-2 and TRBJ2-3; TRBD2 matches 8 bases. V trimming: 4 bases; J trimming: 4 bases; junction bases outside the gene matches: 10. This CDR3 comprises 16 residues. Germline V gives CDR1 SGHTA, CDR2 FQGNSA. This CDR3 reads CASSSWTGGHADTQYF. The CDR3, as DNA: TGTGCCAGCAGCTCTTGGACGGGGGGGCACGCAGATACGCAGTATTTT.

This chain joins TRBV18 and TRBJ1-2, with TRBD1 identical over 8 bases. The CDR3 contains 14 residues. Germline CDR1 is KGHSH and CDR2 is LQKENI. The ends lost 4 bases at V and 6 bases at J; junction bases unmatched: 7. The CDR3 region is CASSRQGLKNGYTF. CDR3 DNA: TGTGCCAGCTCACGACAGGGGTTGAAGAATGGCTACACCTTC. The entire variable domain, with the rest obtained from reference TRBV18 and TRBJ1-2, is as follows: NAGVMQNPRHLVRRRGQEARLRCSPMKGHSHVYWYRQLPEEGLKFMVYLQKENIIDESGMPKERFSAEFPKEGPSILRIQQVVRGDSAAYFCASSRQGLKNGYTFGSGTRLTVV.

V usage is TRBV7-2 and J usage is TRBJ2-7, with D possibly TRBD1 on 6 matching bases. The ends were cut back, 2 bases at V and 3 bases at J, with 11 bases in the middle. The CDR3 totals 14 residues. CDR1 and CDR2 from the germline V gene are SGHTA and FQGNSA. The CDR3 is CASSLTDRIYEQYF. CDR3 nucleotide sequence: TGTGCCAGCAGCTTAACCGACAGGATCTACGAGCAGTACTTC.

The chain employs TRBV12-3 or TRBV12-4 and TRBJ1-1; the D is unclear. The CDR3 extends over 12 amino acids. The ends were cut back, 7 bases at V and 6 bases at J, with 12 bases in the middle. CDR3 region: CASTLGGPEAFF. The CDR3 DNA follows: TGTGCCAGCACCCTAGGTGGCCCTGAAGCTTTCTTT.

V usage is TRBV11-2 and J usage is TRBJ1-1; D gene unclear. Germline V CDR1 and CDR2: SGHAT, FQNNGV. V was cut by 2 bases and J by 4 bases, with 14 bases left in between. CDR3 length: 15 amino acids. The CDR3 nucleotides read TGTGCCAGCAGCTTAATCGCCGGGAGGAGCACTGAAGCTTTCTTT. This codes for CASSLIAGRSTEAFF.

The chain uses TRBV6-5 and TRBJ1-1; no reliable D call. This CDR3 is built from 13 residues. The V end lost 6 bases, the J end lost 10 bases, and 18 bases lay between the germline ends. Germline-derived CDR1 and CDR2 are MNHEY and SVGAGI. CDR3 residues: CASRTGSQGGAFF. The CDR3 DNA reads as TGTGCCAGCAGAACGGGATCCCAAGGAGGAGCTTTCTTT.

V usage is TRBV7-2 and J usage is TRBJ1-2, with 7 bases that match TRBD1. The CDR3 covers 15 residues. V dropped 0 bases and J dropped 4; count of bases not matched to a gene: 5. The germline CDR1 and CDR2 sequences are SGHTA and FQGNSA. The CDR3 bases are TGTGCCAGCAGCTTAGCGGAGACAGGGTTCTATGGCTACACCTTC. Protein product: CASSLAETGFYGYTF.

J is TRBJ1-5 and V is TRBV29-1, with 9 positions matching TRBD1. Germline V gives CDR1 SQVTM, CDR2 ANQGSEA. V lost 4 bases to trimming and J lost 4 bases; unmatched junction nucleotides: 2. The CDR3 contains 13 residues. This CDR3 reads CSVGTGENQPQHF. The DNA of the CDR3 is TGCAGCGTTGGGACAGGGGAAAATCAGCCCCAGCATTTT. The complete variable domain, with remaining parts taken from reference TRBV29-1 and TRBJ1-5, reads SAVISQKPSRDICQRGTSLTIQCQVDSQVTMMFWYRQQPGQSLTLIATANQGSEATYESGFVIDKFPISRPNLTFSTLTVSNMSPEDSSIYLCSVGTGENQPQHFGDGTRLSIL.